The clone carrying this T cell receptor (beta chain) has more than one count but fewer than ten. Its antigen is unknown. These data originate in a study of identical twins. Study outcomes and limitations: Modeled out-of-frame TCR alpha sharing in monozygotic twins fell below observed levels.

One entry per CDR3 protein results from TCRdb running MiXCR on the 5' RACE reads. The sample yields some 1,700,000 distinct CDR3 sequences, around 29% seen once. This CDR3 has 17 residues. Germline trimming cut 0 bases from V and 2 bases from J; bases unmatched to any gene: 4. Germline CDR1 reads SGHDT; CDR2 reads YYEEEE. All donors comprised healthy Caucasians. The material sequenced was cord blood. The TCR sequence derives from a newborn girl in good health. V usage is TRBV5-6 and J usage is TRBJ2-1, with 11 bases lining up with TRBD2. For the CDR3, the DNA is TGTGCCAGCAGCTTGGGACTAGCGGGGAAACCCTACAATGAGCAGTTCTTC. Translating gives CASSLGLAGKPYNEQFF.